The 15 T cell receptor beta chains below were found in one sample sequenced in a study of blood T cell repertoires in COVID-19. Only in-frame clones appear in the TCRdb table, and some are missing; sequencing was by immunoSEQ multiplex PCR. The sample lists 40,000 to 50,000 clones, 65% to 90% occurring once. The sample comprised peripheral blood. These receptors originate from a woman aged 80 or older with acute or convalescent COVID-19.

For this clone: Relative to the germline gene, one junction end is altered; a read error may explain this. The chain recombines TRBV7-7 with TRBJ2-1; weak D call: TRBD2 (7 bases). CDR3 size: 17 residues. CDR1 SSHAT and CDR2 FNYEAQ come from the germline V gene (reference sequence). In DNA form, the CDR3 reads TGTGCTAGCAGCCCCGAGGTGGGGGGGGGCCCTAGCAATGAGCAGTTCTTC. It specifies CASSPEVGGGPSNEQFF.

As to this clone: Within the sample, other DNA sequences also encode this same CDR3. The chain has TRBV19 and TRBJ1-1; possibly TRBD1 for D (5 bases). V was pared by 3 bases and J by 3 bases, with 8 bases between. This CDR3 spans 13 amino acids. Germline V gene data show CDR1 as LNHDA and CDR2 as SQIVND (reference sequence). CDR3 bases: TGTGCCAGTAGTATTGACAGATACACTGAAGCTTTCTTT. It encodes CASSIDRYTEAFF.

The chain recombines TRBV11-2 with TRBJ1-3; 9 bases fit TRBD1. CDR3 length: 15 residues. Trimming took 2 bases from V and 8 from J; bases not matched to a gene: 7. The germline gives CDR1 SGHAT, CDR2 FQNNGV. CDR3 DNA: TGTGCCAGCAGCTTAACCGGGACAGGGATTGACACCATATATTTT. It encodes CASSLTGTGIDTIYF.

This rearrangement joins TRBV30 to TRBJ1-4; 10 nucleotides agree with TRBD1. CDR3 length equals 15 residues. With 2 bases clipped from V and 5 bases from J, the junction kept 5 bases outside the gene matches. CDR1 GTSNPN and CDR2 SVGIG come from the germline V gene (reference sequence). CDR3: CAWSPGTGANEKLFF. The CDR3, as DNA: TGTGCCTGGAGTCCCGGGACAGGGGCGAATGAAAAACTGTTTTTT.

The V and J genes are TRBV7-9 and TRBJ2-3, with D possibly being TRBD1 (5 bases). V was shortened by 6 bases and J by 5 bases, with 9 bases between the two germline ends. There are 12 residues in the CDR3. From germline, CDR1 is SEHNR and CDR2 FQNEAQ (reference sequence). CDR3 in DNA: TGTGCCAGCAGAGATCAGGGAGATACGCAGTATTTT. Translated: CASRDQGDTQYF.

The table lists this clone with a few counts. The V gene is TRBV7-9, the J gene TRBJ2-7, with TRBD2 identical over 10 bases. CDR3 length equals 15 residues. Losses at the gene ends were 5 bases for V and 3 bases for J; bases not matched to a gene: 7. CDR1 and CDR2 (germline): SEHNR, FQNEAQ (reference sequence). The CDR3 loop is CASSRLAGALYEQYF. CDR3 DNA sequence: TGTGCCAGCAGCAGGCTAGCGGGGGCCCTCTACGAGCAGTACTTC.

In this sample, this clone turned up once. The V and J genes are TRBV27 and TRBJ1-2, with 7 positions matching TRBD1. Germline loops: CDR1 MNHEY, CDR2 SMNVEV (reference sequence). Losses at the gene ends were 6 bases for V and 3 bases for J; bases not matched to a gene: 7. The CDR3 spans 14 residues. CDR3 nucleotide sequence: TGTGCCAGCAGGCGACAGGGCAGGGACTATGGCTACACCTTC. It translates to CASRRQGRDYGYTF.

The chain couples TRBV27 to TRBJ1-2, with D perhaps matching TRBD1 (6 bases). This CDR3 comprises 14 residues. Between the trimmed V and J ends, which lost 6 bases and 4 bases, there was a span of 15 bases. Germline V gene data show CDR1 as MNHEY and CDR2 as SMNVEV (reference sequence). The CDR3 sequence: CASSLRETGYGYTF. In DNA, the CDR3 is TGTGCCAGCAGCCTGAGGGAGACAGGCTATGGCTACACCTTC.

The gene calls are TRBV2 and TRBJ2-1; 11 bases fit TRBD1. J lost 7 bases, V lost 6 bases, and 14 bases had no gene match. The CDR3 has 17 residues. Germline V gene data show CDR1 as SNHLY and CDR2 as FYNNEI. The CDR3 bases are TGTGCCAGCAGGACCTTGAAACTCGGGACAGGGGGTAATGAGCAGTTCTTC. Translating gives CASRTLKLGTGGNEQFF. The whole variable domain, remainder taken from reference TRBV2 and TRBJ2-1, is EPEVTQTPSHQVTQMGQEVILRCVPISNHLYFYWYRQILGQKVEFLVSFYNNEISEKSEIFDDQFSVERPDGSNFTLKIRSTKLEDSAMYFCASRTLKLGTGGNEQFFGPGTRLTVL.

This clone was observed a handful of times. This chain links TRBV4-1 with TRBJ1-2; 9 nucleotides align to TRBD1. V lost 1 base to trimming and J lost 7 bases; unmatched junction nucleotides: 10. The CDR3 runs to 16 residues. CDR1 and CDR2 from the germline V gene are MGHRA and YSYEKL. For the CDR3, the DNA is TGCGCCAGCAGCCAAGTGGGACAGGGAGAATCATCTGGCTACACCTTC. It codes for CASSQVGQGESSGYTF.

J is TRBJ2-3 and V is TRBV5-1; a possible D gene is TRBD1 (5 bases). With 4 bases removed from V and 0 bases from J, the gap between germline ends came to 18 bases. The CDR3 has 17 amino acids. Germline CDR1 SGHRS, CDR2 YFSETQ. CDR3 loop: CASSAPPGRASTDTQYF. The DNA of the CDR3 is TGCGCCAGCAGCGCCCCCCCCGGCAGGGCAAGCACAGATACGCAGTATTTT. Looking up the rest from reference TRBV5-1 and TRBJ2-3 gives the full variable domain: KAGVTQTPRYLIKTRGQQVTLSCSPISGHRSVSWYQQTPGQGLQFLFEYFSETQRNKGNFPGRFSGRQFSNSRSEMNVSTLELGDSALYLCASSAPPGRASTDTQYFGPGTRLTVL.

The J gene is TRBJ1-5, the V gene TRBV29-1; tentatively, D is TRBD1 (6 bases). This CDR3 region has 13 residues. Trimming left V 6 bases short and J 4 bases short, with 13 bases between. Germline values: CDR1 SQVTM, CDR2 ANQGSEA. The CDR3 nucleotides read TGCAGCGTCACCGACAGGCCTAATCAGCCCCAGCATTTT. The encoded protein is CSVTDRPNQPQHF. Variable domain in full (rest from reference TRBV29-1 and TRBJ1-5): SAVISQKPSRDICQRGTSLTIQCQVDSQVTMMFWYRQQPGQSLTLIATANQGSEATYESGFVIDKFPISRPNLTFSTLTVSNMSPEDSSIYLCSVTDRPNQPQHFGDGTRLSIL.

This clone was counted a few times. The V and J genes are TRBV14 and TRBJ2-1; TRBD1 matches 7 bases. Trimming took 1 base from V and 2 from J; bases not matched to a gene: 5. The CDR3 length is 16 residues. The germline V gene encodes CDR1 SGHDN and CDR2 FVKESK. CDR3 region: CASSQVTGQPYNEQFF. CDR3 nucleotide sequence: TGTGCCAGCAGCCAAGTCACGGGACAGCCCTACAATGAGCAGTTCTTC.

J is TRBJ1-5 and V is TRBV7-8; D is possibly TRBD1 (5 bases). Germline V gives CDR1 SGHVS, CDR2 FQNEAQ. Deletions cut 5 bases from V and 7 bases from J, with 15 bases between. There are 14 residues in the CDR3. In nucleotides, the CDR3 is TGTGCCAGCAGCCACGCAGGGAGGTTACAGCCCCAGCATTTT. It codes for CASSHAGRLQPQHF.

The chain carries TRBV15 and TRBJ1-5; TRBD1 agrees at 8 bases. With V trimmed by 0 bases and J by 4 bases, 2 bases remained unmatched. Per germline, CDR1 LNHNV and CDR2 YYDKDF (reference sequence). The length of the CDR3 is 15 residues. Written as DNA, the CDR3 is TGTGCCACCAGCAGAGATAGACAGGGGAATCAGCCCCAGCATTTT. Its translation: CATSRDRQGNQPQHF.